The 18 T cell receptor beta chains listed next were all sequenced from one sample in a study of radiation and T cells in renal cell carcinoma. Time point here: blood 4 weeks post-SBRT, at nephrectomy. The treatment is: 15 Gy SBRT to primary tumor, nephrectomy 4 weeks later. Clones were read by immunoSEQ multiplex PCR, and TCRdb kept only the in-frame ones, dropping some. Seen here are some 150,000 clones, 75% to 90% observed once, and the top ten hold less than 20%. The source was blood, collected from a patient whose treatment included radiotherapy and nephrectomy. The receptors originated from a woman aged 45-65 years with renal cell carcinoma.

CDR3 in DNA: TGTGCCAGCAGCTTAGCCCTCAGGGGGCCCGAGCAGTACTTC. Translation gives CASSLALRGPEQYF. This chain connects TRBV7-9 to TRBJ2-7; TRBD1 matches 8 bases. From germline, CDR1 is SEHNR and CDR2 FQNEAQ (reference sequence). The CDR3 spans 14 residues. Trimming cost V 0 bases and J 6 bases; bases outside gene matches: 4.

This chain connects TRBV5-6 to TRBJ1-5, with TRBD1 matching 9 bases. The germline V gene encodes CDR1 SGHDT and CDR2 YYEEEE. Unmatched junction bases numbered 3, after V lost 3 bases and J lost 5 bases. The CDR3 sequence is 14 residues long. The DNA for the CDR3 is TGTGCCAGCAGCTCCGGGACAGGGTATCAGCCCCAGCATTTT. It yields the protein CASSSGTGYQPQHF.

This chain connects TRBV7-9 to TRBJ1-5; D uncertain. V was shortened by 5 bases and J by 2 bases, with 19 bases between the two germline ends. CDR3 length: 17 amino acids. Germline CDR1 and CDR2: SEHNR and FQNEAQ (reference sequence). The CDR3 DNA follows: TGTGCCAGCAGCCAAAACCTGGCCGGAGTTGGCAATCAGCCCCAGCATTTT. Translating gives CASSQNLAGVGNQPQHF.

This chain joins TRBV29-1 and TRBJ1-5; 8 nucleotides line up with TRBD1. In germline, CDR1 is SQVTM, CDR2 ANQGSEA. The CDR3 extends over 15 amino acids. For the CDR3, the DNA is TGCTCAACCCCCCGACCAGGGGGCCAAAGGCAGCCCCAGCATTTT. It codes for CSTPRPGGQRQPQHF.

The rearrangement uses TRBV5-5 and TRBJ2-7, with 7 bases aligning to TRBD2. V gave up 4 bases and J gave up 4 bases; unmatched junction bases: 11. Germline CDR1 reads SGHKS; CDR2 reads YYEKEE (reference sequence). CDR3 length: 15 amino acids. The CDR3 bases are TGTGCCAGCAGCCCCCTTTATGGGGGGGGGTACGAGCAGTACTTC. As protein: CASSPLYGGGYEQYF. Full variable domain (outside the CDR3, taken from reference TRBV5-5 and TRBJ2-7): DAGVTQSPTHLIKTRGQQVTLRCSPISGHKSVSWYQQVLGQGPQFIFQYYEKEERGRGNFPDRFSARQFPNYSSELNVNALLLGDSALYLCASSPLYGGGYEQYFGPGTRLTVT.

This clone was seen a few times. The V call is TRBV15, the J call TRBJ2-5; D uncertain. This CDR3 is 12 amino acids long. V gave up 0 bases and J gave up 5 bases, with 4 bases separating them. Germline V gene data show CDR1 as LNHNV and CDR2 as YYDKDF (reference sequence). The DNA for the CDR3 is TGTGCCACCAGCAGAGATGTGGAGACCCAGTACTTC. It specifies CATSRDVETQYF.

This clone was counted a single time. V and J are TRBV28 and TRBJ2-2, with 9 positions matching TRBD1. The V gene end was trimmed by 5 bases and the J gene end by 6 bases; junction bases not matched to a gene: 7. The CDR3 is 15 residues long. The V gene's germline CDR1 is MDHEN and CDR2 SYDVKM. The CDR3 DNA reads TGTGCCAGCAGTACCCGGGACAGGGAGGCCGGGGAGCTGTTTTTT. Translated, it gives CASSTRDREAGELFF.

This clone was seen only a few times. The chain joins TRBV11-2 to TRBJ2-1; no definite D call. The CDR3 is 17 residues long. V was shortened by 1 base and J by 1 base, with 14 bases between the two germline ends. Germline V gene sequence: CDR1 SGHAT, CDR2 FQNNGV. The chain's CDR3 is CASSLGYLNGSYNEQFF. The CDR3 coding sequence is TGTGCCAGCAGCTTAGGGTACTTAAACGGATCCTACAATGAGCAGTTCTTC.

V is TRBV15 and J is TRBJ2-2, with D possibly matching TRBD1 (6 bases). The germline V gene encodes CDR1 LNHNV and CDR2 YYDKDF (reference sequence). The V and J ends lost 0 bases and 3 bases respectively, with 17 bases between them. The CDR3 spans 18 residues. The CDR3 DNA sequence: TGTGCCACCAGCAGAGATAAGGCAGGGGTAGGATACACCGGGGAGCTGTTTTTT. This codes for CATSRDKAGVGYTGELFF.

The J gene is TRBJ2-1, the V gene TRBV6-5; D remains ambiguous. The CDR3 is 15 amino acids. V was shortened by 2 bases and J by 8 bases, with 16 bases between the two germline ends. CDR1 MNHEY and CDR2 SVGAGI come from the germline V gene. CDR3 bases: TGTGCCAGCAGTTACCCGTCTCTAGGGCCCGATGAGCAGTTCTTC. It translates to CASSYPSLGPDEQFF.

The chain recombines TRBV5-1 with TRBJ2-5; D possibly corresponds to TRBD2 (6 bases). The CDR3 sequence is 15 residues long. In germline, CDR1 is SGHRS, CDR2 YFSETQ. Trimming stripped 0 bases from V and 1 base from J, with 10 bases between. The DNA for the CDR3 is TGCGCCAGCAGCTTGGGAGGCGGGGTCCAAGAGACCCAGTACTTC. Protein product: CASSLGGGVQETQYF.

CDR3 sequence (DNA): TGTGCCAGTAGTACCCGGCCTCAGGACGAGCAGTACTTC. This translates into CASSTRPQDEQYF. The chain has TRBV19 and TRBJ2-7, with D uncertain. The V end lost 4 bases, the J end lost 5 bases, and 12 bases lay between the germline ends. Looked up from germline, CDR1 is LNHDA and CDR2 is SQIVND (reference sequence). The CDR3 runs 13 residues.

The count of this clone is one. The gene calls are TRBV5-1 and TRBJ2-1; 7 nucleotides line up with TRBD2. Germline loops: CDR1 SGHRS, CDR2 YFSETQ. J was trimmed by 4 bases and V by 7 bases; bases with no gene match: 11. The CDR3 sequence is 15 residues long. The CDR3 is CASSESLAAYNEQFF. The DNA for the CDR3 is TGCGCCAGCTCAGAATCCCTAGCGGCGTACAATGAGCAGTTCTTC.

This sequence joins TRBV19 and TRBJ1-2, with 11 nucleotides matching TRBD1. This CDR3 is 14 amino acids long. J was trimmed by 7 bases and V by 5 bases; bases with no gene match: 6. Germline V gives CDR1 LNHDA, CDR2 SQIVND (reference sequence). The CDR3 nucleotides are TGTGCCAGTAGTCTCCGGGACAGGGGGGCTGGCTACACCTTC. Translated, it gives CASSLRDRGAGYTF.

CDR3 sequence reads: CASRNTRDRGYEQYF. CDR3 nucleotide sequence: TGTGCCAGCAGGAACACCCGGGACAGGGGGTACGAGCAGTACTTC. V usage is TRBV6-5 and J usage is TRBJ2-7; 11 nucleotides match TRBD1. With V trimmed by 6 bases and J by 4 bases, 8 bases remained unmatched. Germline CDR1 MNHEY, CDR2 SVGAGI. There are 15 residues in the CDR3.

This chain links TRBV6-1 with TRBJ1-5; D not resolved. The V end lost 2 bases, the J end lost 4 bases, and 18 bases lay between the germline ends. The CDR3 covers 17 residues. CDR1 and CDR2 (germline): MNHNS, SASEGT. In DNA form, the CDR3 reads TGTGCCAGCAGTGAAAATTTAGGCGGTTTTTCAAATCAGCCCCAGCATTTT. Protein sequence: CASSENLGGFSNQPQHF.

The chain uses TRBV7-8 and TRBJ2-6; D unclear. The germline CDR1 and CDR2 sequences are SGHVS and FQNEAQ. Trimming removed 2 bases at V and 4 bases at J, with 3 bases between. The CDR3 has 13 residues. The CDR3 sequence is CASSLPGANVLTF. In DNA, the CDR3 is TGTGCCAGCAGCTTACCCGGGGCCAACGTCCTGACTTTC.

The chain combines TRBV28 with TRBJ1-1; 9 bases match TRBD1. The CDR3 is 15 amino acids. Germline V CDR1 and CDR2: MDHEN, SYDVKM. The trim removed 6 bases at V and 4 bases at J, leaving 9 bases unmatched. The CDR3, as DNA: TGTGCCAGCAGGCCACAGGGGGCAGGAGGCACTGAAGCTTTCTTT. Its protein product is CASRPQGAGGTEAFF. Variable domain in full (rest from reference TRBV28 and TRBJ1-1): DVKVTQSSRYLVKRTGEKVFLECVQDMDHENMFWYRQDPGLGLRLIYFSYDVKMKEKGDIPEGYSVSREKKERFSLILESASTNQTSMYLCASRPQGAGGTEAFFGQGTRLTVV.